This TCR beta chain was obtained from a study of blood T cells in healthy people across ages. A second PCR of about 7 to 11 cycles used a sample-barcoded 5' primer and a J-beta primer mix. Per sample, CDR3-containing paired-end reads numbered at least 2.5 million. TCRdb ran MiXCR on the 5' RACE reads and lists one entry per CDR3 protein. This table holds about 1,500,000 distinct CDR3 sequences, roughly 27% found once. This clonotype appeared a few times. This clonotype was sampled from a woman aged 30 to 39 in good health. Material for sequencing was blood.

The CDR3 sequence is CASSLVYGGNEQFF. CDR3 sequence (DNA): TGTGCCAGCAGCTTAGTGTACGGCGGCAATGAGCAGTTCTTC. J is TRBJ2-1 and V is TRBV7-2; unclear D gene. This CDR3 region has 14 residues. Germline loops: CDR1 SGHTA, CDR2 FQGNSA. V was clipped by 1 base and J by 6 bases, with 10 bases between them.